The 26 T cell receptor beta chains in this list originate from one sample, sequenced in a study of identifying expanded T cells in peripheral blood. Clones were read by immunoSEQ multiplex PCR, and TCRdb kept only the in-frame ones, dropping some. This table has some 95,000 clones, approximately 88% appearing once. Input material: blood. The receptors derive from a person between 18 and 69 years old in good health.

This chain uses TRBV14 with TRBJ2-5, with D perhaps TRBD1 (5 bases). The CDR3 totals 16 residues. Looked up from germline, CDR1 is SGHDN and CDR2 is FVKESK. The V end lost 1 base, the J end lost 10 bases, and 22 bases lay between the germline ends. The chain's CDR3 is CASSQVDSRRSSDQYF. The CDR3 DNA reads TGTGCCAGCAGCCAAGTTGACAGCCGGCGCAGTTCGGACCAGTACTTC.

The chain is built from TRBV9 and TRBJ2-6; no reliable D call. The CDR3 is 14 amino acids. Germline CDR1 reads SGDLS; CDR2 reads YYNGEE. V dropped 6 bases and J dropped 1 base, with 8 bases sitting between them. CDR3 nucleotide sequence: TGTGCCAGCACCGCCCAGTCTGGGGCCAACGTCCTGACTTTC. Amino acids: CASTAQSGANVLTF.

DNA for the CDR3: TGTGCCACCGGAACGGGACAGGGCACAGATACGCAGTATTTT. Its protein product is CATGTGQGTDTQYF. J is TRBJ2-3 and V is TRBV15; 8 bases agree with TRBD1. V lost 8 bases to trimming and J lost 1 base; unmatched junction nucleotides: 5. This CDR3 region has 14 residues. In germline, CDR1 is LNHNV, CDR2 YYDKDF (reference sequence).

The chain has TRBV19 and TRBJ1-2; D not resolved. Trimming took off 7 bases at V and 4 bases at J, with 16 bases between the two ends. Germline V lookup: CDR1 LNHDA, CDR2 SQIVND (reference sequence). This CDR3 has 14 amino acids. The CDR3 sequence: CASKVTVVGYGYTF. The CDR3 DNA follows: TGTGCCAGTAAGGTAACCGTCGTCGGCTATGGCTACACCTTC.

Concerning this clone: Mismatch with germline at one junction end may stem from a read error. CDR3 bases: TGTGCCACCAGTGCAGGGGGGGCCAACTATGGCTACACCTTC. This encodes CATSAGGANYGYTF. The chain is built from TRBV27 and TRBJ1-2; 7 positions agree with TRBD1. CDR3 length: 14 residues. Germline V CDR1 and CDR2: MNHEY, SMNVEV (reference sequence).

This clone was seen a handful of times. The chain recombines TRBV7-2 with TRBJ2-7, with 9 bases that match TRBD2. V shed 5 bases and J 2 bases; nucleotides not matched to a gene: 7. CDR3 length equals 15 residues. CDR1 and CDR2 from the germline V gene are SGHTA and FQGNSA. CDR3 amino acids: CASSLRTSDTYEQYF. CDR3 bases: TGTGCCAGCAGCCTACGGACTAGCGACACCTACGAGCAGTACTTC. The complete variable domain, with remaining parts taken from reference TRBV7-2 and TRBJ2-7, reads GAGVSQSPSNKVTEKGKDVELRCDPISGHTALYWYRQSLGQGLEFLIYFQGNSAPDKSGLPSDRFSAERTGGSVSTLTIQRTQQEDSAVYLCASSLRTSDTYEQYFGPGTRLTVT.

The rearrangement links TRBV5-6 to TRBJ1-2, with TRBD1 as a possible D gene (6 bases). Per the germline V gene, CDR1 is SGHDT and CDR2 is YYEEEE. CDR3 length: 15 amino acids. The germline V and J ends were trimmed by 4 bases and 5 bases, with 18 bases remaining between them. The CDR3 is CASSVIQGMVYGYTF. Written as DNA, the CDR3 is TGTGCCAGCAGCGTAATACAGGGAATGGTATATGGCTACACCTTC.

This clone showed up just once. CDR3 nucleotide sequence: TGTGCCTGGAGTCCTCTAGACAGGGATGGAAACACCATATATTTT. It is translated as CAWSPLDRDGNTIYF. The V gene is TRBV30, the J gene TRBJ1-3, with 7 bases fitting TRBD1. From germline, CDR1 is GTSNPN and CDR2 SVGIG (reference sequence). The CDR3 has 15 residues. The junction had 7 bases not matched to a gene; V was cut back by 2 bases and J by 3 bases.

The V call is TRBV6-6, the J call TRBJ1-1; D might be TRBD1 (5 bases). Trimming removed 5 bases from V and 0 bases from J, with 10 bases in between. The germline CDR1 and CDR2 sequences are MNHNY and SVGAGI (reference sequence). CDR3 length: 14 amino acids. In DNA, the CDR3 is TGTGCCAGCAGTGGGGGGATGTTGAACACTGAAGCTTTCTTT. Translation: CASSGGMLNTEAFF.

The chain is built from TRBV7-2 and TRBJ1-2, with D uncertain. V was pared by 1 base and J by 4 bases, with 10 bases between. The CDR3 is made up of 14 amino acids. Per germline, CDR1 SGHTA and CDR2 FQGNSA. CDR3 in DNA: TGTGCCAGCAGCTTAGGTCCAATACGCTATGGCTACACCTTC. This encodes CASSLGPIRYGYTF.

The chain carries TRBV7-6 and TRBJ2-2, with 9 positions matching TRBD2. The CDR3 is 16 residues long. The V and J ends lost 5 bases and 4 bases, in that order; junction bases with no gene match: 8. CDR1 and CDR2 from the germline V gene are SGHVS and FNYEAQ. The CDR3 nucleotides read TGTGCCAGCAGCCACCGACCTAGCGGGGTCACCGGGGAGCTGTTTTTT. It specifies CASSHRPSGVTGELFF.

The J gene is TRBJ2-5, the V gene TRBV7-9; TRBD2 matches at 13 bases. CDR1 and CDR2 (germline): SEHNR, FQNEAQ (reference sequence). The CDR3 has 16 amino acids. The V gene end was trimmed by 3 bases and the J gene end by 5 bases; junction bases not matched to a gene: 6. The chain's CDR3 is CASSFGLAGVGETQYF. The CDR3 bases are TGTGCCAGCAGCTTCGGACTAGCGGGAGTAGGGGAGACCCAGTACTTC. The complete variable domain, with remaining parts taken from reference TRBV7-9 and TRBJ2-5, reads DTGVSQNPRHKITKRGQNVTFRCDPISEHNRLYWYRQTLGQGPEFLTYFQNEAQLEKSRLLSDRFSAERPKGSFSTLEIQRTEQGDSAMYLCASSFGLAGVGETQYFGPGTRLLVL.

A single count supports this clone. The genes are TRBV10-3 and TRBJ2-2; 13 bases match TRBD2. The length of the CDR3 is 15 residues. Trimming removed 10 bases from V and 3 bases from J; junction bases left unmatched: 5. Germline V gene sequence: CDR1 ENHRY, CDR2 SYGVKD. CDR3 nucleotides: TGTGCCAGTAGACTAGCGGGGGGATACACCGGGGAGCTGTTTTTT. Encoded protein: CASRLAGGYTGELFF.

In nucleotides, the CDR3 is TGTGCCAGCAGCTCGGAGGGCTCGGGGCTCGCTGAAGCTTTCTTT. Residues: CASSSEGSGLAEAFF. The chain is built from TRBV5-4 and TRBJ1-1, with a weak D call TRBD1 (5 bases). Germline lookup yields CDR1 SGHNT and CDR2 YYREEE (reference sequence). V lost 3 bases, J lost 6 bases, and 18 bases lay in between. The CDR3 has 15 amino acids.

The gene calls are TRBV7-8 and TRBJ1-2; 7 bases fit TRBD1. Germline lookup yields CDR1 SGHVS and CDR2 FQNEAQ. With 6 bases clipped from V and 4 bases from J, the junction kept 5 bases outside the gene matches. The CDR3 consists of 13 residues. In nucleotides, the CDR3 is TGTGCCAGCAGTAGACAGGGAACCTATGGCTACACCTTC. Its translation: CASSRQGTYGYTF.

The table lists this clone with a count of one. This chain joins TRBV18 and TRBJ2-7; no firm D call. This CDR3 has 14 amino acids. Germline V lookup: CDR1 KGHSH, CDR2 LQKENI. Trimming shortened V by 0 bases and J by 0 bases, and 6 bases separated the two germline ends. The CDR3 reads CASSPPSSSYEQYF. CDR3 DNA: TGTGCCAGCTCACCACCATCCAGCTCCTACGAGCAGTACTTC. The variable domain in full, with the rest retrieved from reference TRBV18 and TRBJ2-7, is NAGVMQNPRHLVRRRGQEARLRCSPMKGHSHVYWYRQLPEEGLKFMVYLQKENIIDESGMPKERFSAEFPKEGPSILRIQQVVRGDSAAYFCASSPPSSSYEQYFGPGTRLTVT.

The chain has TRBV7-9 and TRBJ2-4; a possible D gene is TRBD2 (6 bases). V lost 3 bases to trimming and J lost 9 bases, with 12 bases between them. Germline V gene data show CDR1 as SEHNR and CDR2 as FQNEAQ (reference sequence). The CDR3 has 13 residues. CDR3 nucleotides: TGTGCCAGCAGCTTCAACACCGGGGGCATTCAGTACTTC. Translated, it gives CASSFNTGGIQYF.

The chain carries TRBV7-2 and TRBJ2-7; no firm D call. V lost 3 bases to trimming and J lost 3 bases, with 3 bases between them. Germline V CDR1 and CDR2: SGHTA, FQGNSA. The CDR3 covers 11 residues. CDR3 sequence: CASSFYYEQYF. The CDR3 DNA reads TGTGCCAGCAGCTTTTACTACGAGCAGTACTTC.

The J gene is TRBJ2-7, the V gene TRBV10-3, with TRBD2 matching 7 bases. There are 16 residues in the CDR3. The germline gives CDR1 ENHRY, CDR2 SYGVKD. Unmatched junction bases numbered 12, after V lost 7 bases and J lost 0 bases. CDR3 loop: CAITPAAAGTSYEQYF. The CDR3 DNA reads TGTGCCATCACTCCCGCAGCAGCGGGGACCTCCTACGAGCAGTACTTC.

The chain links TRBV9 to TRBJ2-1; the match to TRBD2 covers 8 bases. There are 16 residues in the CDR3. V gave up 2 bases and J gave up 0 bases; unmatched junction bases: 4. The germline V gene has CDR1 SGDLS and CDR2 YYNGEE. The CDR3 DNA follows: TGTGCCAGCAGCGTTCCGAGCGGGAGCTCCTACAATGAGCAGTTCTTC. It codes for CASSVPSGSSYNEQFF.

V is TRBV2 and J is TRBJ2-3; 9 bases agree with TRBD1. Germline CDR1 SNHLY, CDR2 FYNNEI. V shed 8 bases and J 2 bases; nucleotides not matched to a gene: 5. This CDR3 region has 14 residues. The CDR3 DNA follows: TGTGCCAGCGACAGGGGGAAGCTCACAGATACGCAGTATTTT. It codes for CASDRGKLTDTQYF.

The V and J genes are TRBV30 and TRBJ2-1, with a weak D call TRBD1 (6 bases). Germline loops: CDR1 GTSNPN, CDR2 SVGIG (reference sequence). V was trimmed by 5 bases and J by 5 bases, leaving 10 bases between them. This CDR3 is built from 12 residues. The CDR3 loop is CAWGQTNNEQFF. In nucleotides, the CDR3 is TGTGCCTGGGGACAGACGAACAATGAGCAGTTCTTC.

The V gene is TRBV25-1, the J gene TRBJ2-2; possible D gene TRBD2, 6 bases. In germline, CDR1 is MGHDK, CDR2 SYGVNS. The CDR3 has 15 amino acids. V lost 4 bases, J lost 7 bases, and 16 bases lay in between. Here the CDR3 DNA reads TGTGCCAGCAGTGGGGAGTGGGGGGTCGGCGGGGAGCTGTTTTTT. Translated: CASSGEWGVGGELFF. Variable domain in full (rest from reference TRBV25-1 and TRBJ2-2): EADIYQTPRYLVIGTGKKITLECSQTMGHDKMYWYQQDPGMELHLIHYSYGVNSTEKGDLSSESTVSRIRTEHFPLTLESARPSHTSQYLCASSGEWGVGGELFFGEGSRLTVL.

Comment on this clone: No DNA is shown, since the ends of the CDR3 on it are uncertain; the CDR3 is the one TCRdb lists. J is TRBJ1-2 and V is TRBV28. Germline V gene lookup returns CDR1 MDHEN and CDR2 SYDVKM. The CDR3 comprises 15 residues, both ends counted. CDR3 sequence: CASNQFGSGNYGYTF.

The chain has TRBV6-5 and TRBJ1-2, with D maybe TRBD1 (5 bases). Germline CDR1 and CDR2: MNHEY and SVGAGI. This CDR3 is built from 13 residues. V was shortened by 7 bases and J by 8 bases, with 17 bases between the two germline ends. The CDR3: CASTNSGGEGYTF. The CDR3, as DNA: TGTGCCAGCACCAACTCGGGGGGGGAAGGCTACACCTTC.

V is TRBV19 and J is TRBJ1-1; D is ambiguous. Trimming removed 6 bases at V and 2 bases at J, with 10 bases between. The CDR3 contains 13 residues. The germline CDR1 and CDR2 sequences are LNHDA and SQIVND (reference sequence). The CDR3 here is CASSLLLNTEAFF. In nucleotides, the CDR3 is TGTGCCAGTAGCCTATTGCTTAACACTGAAGCTTTCTTT.